What follows are 17 T cell receptor beta chains derived from one specimen sequenced in a study of shared clonotypes between healthy human individuals. The method was immunoSEQ multiplex PCR; TCRdb's version includes in-frame clones alone and lacks a portion of them. The table lists millions of clones, 95% of them singletons. The sequenced sample was naive CD4+ T cells sorted from blood. This sample's subset: CD45RA+ positively selected. These receptors were taken from a young man in good health.

This chain joins TRBV2 and TRBJ1-3; 9 bases are a match to TRBD1. V lost 6 bases to trimming and J lost 1 base; unmatched junction nucleotides: 10. This CDR3 comprises 17 residues. The germline CDR1 and CDR2 sequences are SNHLY and FYNNEI. CDR3 loop: CASSLGQGGRSGNTIYF. In DNA form, the CDR3 reads TGTGCCAGCAGCCTGGGACAGGGAGGTCGGTCTGGAAACACCATATATTTT. The full variable domain, its missing parts supplied by reference TRBV2 and TRBJ1-3, is EPEVTQTPSHQVTQMGQEVILRCVPISNHLYFYWYRQILGQKVEFLVSFYNNEISEKSEIFDDQFSVERPDGSNFTLKIRSTKLEDSAMYFCASSLGQGGRSGNTIYFGEGSWLTVV.

This clone has a single count. The V gene is TRBV7-2, the J gene TRBJ2-5; a possible D gene is TRBD2 (6 bases). Germline V lookup: CDR1 SGHTA, CDR2 FQGNSA. With 5 bases removed from V and 5 bases from J, the gap between germline ends came to 9 bases. The CDR3 has 12 residues. This CDR3 reads CASSRGVETQYF. CDR3 bases: TGTGCCAGCAGCCGCGGGGTTGAGACCCAGTACTTC. The full variable domain, in which reference TRBV7-2 and TRBJ2-5 provide the parts outside the CDR3, is GAGVSQSPSNKVTEKGKDVELRCDPISGHTALYWYRQSLGQGLEFLIYFQGNSAPDKSGLPSDRFSAERTGGSVSTLTIQRTQQEDSAVYLCASSRGVETQYFGPGTRLLVL.

V and J are TRBV5-4 and TRBJ2-7, with 7 nucleotides matching TRBD1. The CDR3 has 17 amino acids. CDR1 is SGHNT, CDR2 YYREEE, per germline (reference sequence). With 3 bases clipped from V and 3 bases from J, the junction kept 15 bases outside the gene matches. The CDR3: CASSSRHRGEGIYEQYF. The CDR3 region has the DNA TGTGCCAGCAGCTCCAGACACAGGGGAGAGGGGATCTACGAGCAGTACTTC.

The chain links TRBV15 to TRBJ2-5; maybe TRBD2 (6 bases). With 1 base removed from V and 5 bases from J, the gap between germline ends came to 17 bases. CDR3 length equals 16 residues. Germline V gives CDR1 LNHNV, CDR2 YYDKDF (reference sequence). The CDR3 spells CATSRAGLLSRETQYF. In DNA form, the CDR3 reads TGTGCCACCAGCAGAGCGGGACTCCTAAGTAGGGAGACCCAGTACTTC.

This rearrangement joins TRBV25-1 to TRBJ2-1, with 9 positions matching TRBD1. Trimming cost V 3 bases and J 1 base; bases outside gene matches: 7. This CDR3 has 17 amino acids. CDR1 MGHDK and CDR2 SYGVNS come from the germline V gene. The CDR3 bases are TGTGCCAGCAGTGATCGCGACAGGGGGATGTCCTACAATGAGCAGTTCTTC. Translated, it gives CASSDRDRGMSYNEQFF.

The genes are TRBV5-6 and TRBJ2-7, with 7 bases matching TRBD1. CDR1 SGHDT and CDR2 YYEEEE come from the germline V gene. J gave up 1 base and V 5 bases, and 6 bases lay outside the gene matches. CDR3 size: 14 residues. This chain's CDR3 is CASRSGQQSYEQYF. CDR3 bases: TGTGCCAGCAGGTCGGGACAGCAATCCTACGAGCAGTACTTC.

The J gene is TRBJ2-3, the V gene TRBV21-1; TRBD2 is the table's D call and was not checked against the DNA. TRBV21-1 is described as a pseudogene. This CDR3 has 17 amino acids. The CDR3, as DNA: TGTGCCAGCAGCAAAGCGAGGAATAGGGGGAGGGCAGATACGCAGTATTTT. It codes for CASSKARNRGRADTQYF.

This clone was recorded only once. The chain couples TRBV6-5 to TRBJ1-4, with D perhaps matching TRBD1 (5 bases). The CDR3 contains 14 residues. With 6 bases removed from V and 7 bases from J, the gap between germline ends came to 15 bases. Germline CDR1 reads MNHEY; CDR2 reads SVGAGI. CDR3: CASRGDLQGEKLFF. CDR3 DNA: TGTGCCAGCAGGGGGGACCTTCAAGGTGAAAAACTGTTTTTT.

This rearrangement joins TRBV6-1 to TRBJ1-4, with D possibly being TRBD1 (5 bases). The CDR3 extends over 14 amino acids. Germline V gives CDR1 MNHNS, CDR2 SASEGT. The ends were cut back, 2 bases at V and 3 bases at J, with 7 bases in the middle. In DNA form, the CDR3 reads TGTGCCAGCAGTGAAAGGGGTTCTAATGAAAAACTGTTTTTT. This encodes CASSERGSNEKLFF.

J is TRBJ2-7 and V is TRBV6-5; D gene unclear. V lost 2 bases, J lost 5 bases, and 19 bases lay in between. Germline V gene data show CDR1 as MNHEY and CDR2 as SVGAGI. The CDR3 loop spans 16 amino acids. The CDR3 coding sequence is TGTGCCAGCAGTTACCGTTCCGGGCCTGGGTGGAACGAGCAGTACTTC. This translates into CASSYRSGPGWNEQYF.

This chain links TRBV7-6 with TRBJ1-5; the match to TRBD1 covers 10 bases. Germline CDR1 SGHVS, CDR2 FNYEAQ. With V trimmed by 5 bases and J by 2 bases, 9 bases remained unmatched. The CDR3 is 17 amino acids. The CDR3 here is CASSPEGQGPGNQPQHF. DNA for the CDR3: TGTGCCAGCAGCCCAGAGGGACAGGGGCCTGGCAATCAGCCCCAGCATTTT.

Only one count was recorded for this clone. V gene TRBV7-2 combines with J gene TRBJ1-5, with D perhaps matching TRBD1 (5 bases). The CDR3 sequence is 15 residues long. V dropped 5 bases and J dropped 5 bases, with 16 bases sitting between them. Germline V gives CDR1 SGHTA, CDR2 FQGNSA. The CDR3 protein is CASSRFGGEDQPQHF. Here the CDR3 DNA reads TGTGCCAGCAGCCGATTTGGGGGGGAAGATCAGCCCCAGCATTTT.

The gene calls are TRBV10-3 and TRBJ2-3; D tentatively reads TRBD1 or TRBD2 (5 bases each). The V and J ends lost 5 bases and 1 base respectively, with 10 bases between them. CDR1 is ENHRY, CDR2 SYGVKD, per germline. The CDR3 runs to 14 residues. CDR3 in DNA: TGTGCCATCAGTCGGGGCGGTGGCACAGATACGCAGTATTTT. Amino acid sequence: CAISRGGGTDTQYF.

This clone was observed once. The same CDR3 also results from other DNA sequences found in this sample. V is TRBV7-9 and J is TRBJ2-3; TRBD1 or TRBD2 may be the D gene (5 bases each). Trimming pared 3 bases from V and 6 bases from J, leaving 7 bases between. The germline V gene has CDR1 SEHNR and CDR2 FQNEAQ (reference sequence). The length of the CDR3 is 12 residues. DNA for the CDR3: TGTGCCAGCAGCTTGGGGACGGATACGCAGTATTTT. This codes for CASSLGTDTQYF.

This clone has a single count. V usage is TRBV5-4 and J usage is TRBJ1-2; TRBD1 is a possible D gene (6 bases). Trimming took off 3 bases at V and 2 bases at J, with 11 bases between the two ends. Germline V gene lookup returns CDR1 SGHNT and CDR2 YYREEE (reference sequence). The length of the CDR3 is 14 residues. CDR3 amino acids: CASSSLQGNYGYTF. The CDR3 nucleotides read TGTGCCAGCAGCTCGTTACAGGGCAACTATGGCTACACCTTC.

This clone appeared a few times. This rearrangement joins TRBV4-3 to TRBJ1-5; no clear D. Germline assignment: CDR1 LGHNA and CDR2 YSLEER. Trimming removed 0 bases at V and 5 bases at J, with 11 bases between. This CDR3 is built from 15 residues. CDR3 region: CASSQDTGGDQPQHF. The CDR3 DNA sequence: TGCGCCAGCAGCCAAGATACGGGTGGCGATCAGCCCCAGCATTTT.

The rearrangement links TRBV2 to TRBJ2-7, with D maybe TRBD2 (5 bases). Germline CDR1 and CDR2: SNHLY and FYNNEI. Trimming took off 6 bases at V and 8 bases at J, with 23 bases between the two ends. This CDR3 has 15 amino acids. The CDR3, as DNA: TGTGCCAGCAGCCTAGGCCTGCCGTGGAGGACCCAGCAGTACTTC. Encoded protein: CASSLGLPWRTQQYF.